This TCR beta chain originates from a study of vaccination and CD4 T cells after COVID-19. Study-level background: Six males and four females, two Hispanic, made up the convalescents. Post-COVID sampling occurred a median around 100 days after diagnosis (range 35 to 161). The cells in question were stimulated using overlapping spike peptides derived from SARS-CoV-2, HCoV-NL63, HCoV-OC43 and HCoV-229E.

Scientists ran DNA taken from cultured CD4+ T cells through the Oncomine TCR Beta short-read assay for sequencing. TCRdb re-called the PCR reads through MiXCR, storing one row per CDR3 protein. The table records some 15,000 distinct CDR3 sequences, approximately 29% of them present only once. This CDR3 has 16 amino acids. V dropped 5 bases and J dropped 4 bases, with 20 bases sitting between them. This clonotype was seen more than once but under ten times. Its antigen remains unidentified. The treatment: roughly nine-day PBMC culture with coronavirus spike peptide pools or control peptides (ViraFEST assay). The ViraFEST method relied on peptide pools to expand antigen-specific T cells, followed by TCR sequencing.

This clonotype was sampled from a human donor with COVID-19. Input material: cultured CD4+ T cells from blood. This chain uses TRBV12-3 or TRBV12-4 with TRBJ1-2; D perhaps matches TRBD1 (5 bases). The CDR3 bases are TGTGCCAGCAGTCCTGGGACGACCTTTGACTCCTATGGCTACACCTTC. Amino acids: CASSPGTTFDSYGYTF.